One T cell receptor beta chain is described in this entry. Its antigen is unidentified. Per germline, CDR1 LNHDA and CDR2 SQIVND (reference sequence). V was pared by 3 bases and J by 7 bases, with 13 bases between. The CDR3 spans 15 residues. The data derive from a study of T cell responses to AZD1222 COVID-19 vaccine. Study conclusions and caveats: Baseline serostatus was positive in only six AZD1222 recipients. White British people made up most donors, females outnumbered males, and clonal diversity was possibly underestimated. Repertoires in all cases were sampled only once the peak T cell response had passed.

Produced via immunoSEQ multiplex PCR; TCRdb's table is partial and in-frame only. This sample has roughly 85,000 clones; about nine tenths occur once, and the top ten carry about 3.5%. The chain carries TRBV19 and TRBJ1-6; D may be TRBD1 (5 bases). The sequence was collected from an adult who received the AZD1222 COVID-19 vaccine. Sample: peripheral blood, taken 28 days after the second AZD1222 dose. The CDR3 loop reads CASSMPGRRNSPLHF. As DNA, the CDR3 is TGTGCCAGTAGTATGCCAGGGAGGAGAAATTCACCCCTCCACTTT.